Each of the 11 T cell receptor beta chains below was sequenced from the same sample in a study of blood T cell repertoires in COVID-19. The protocol was immunoSEQ multiplex PCR, while the TCRdb copy is restricted to in-frame clones and leaves out a portion. The repertoire consists of approximately 300,000 clones, with about 82% occurring once and the leading ten covering 1.5% to 2%. The sequencing input was peripheral blood. These TCRs come from a woman between 50 and 59 years old with acute or convalescent COVID-19.

The genes are TRBV29-1 and TRBJ2-5; TRBD2 is a possible D gene (5 bases). The CDR3 length is 12 residues. V was trimmed by 1 base and J by 6 bases, leaving 9 bases between them. The germline CDR1 and CDR2 sequences are SQVTM and ANQGSEA. The CDR3 region has the DNA TGCAGCGTTGAAGGAGGGTTCAAGACCCAGTACTTC. It encodes CSVEGGFKTQYF.

This sequence joins TRBV9 and TRBJ2-5, with D unclear. With 3 bases removed from V and 5 bases from J, the gap between germline ends came to 14 bases. The germline gives CDR1 SGDLS, CDR2 YYNGEE. This CDR3 has 14 residues. CDR3 coding DNA: TGTGCCAGCAGCGGAGGAGACTTCTGGGAGACCCAGTACTTC. It yields the protein CASSGGDFWETQYF.

In the case of this clone: A single base separates this from a much larger clone, so it may be a read error. The rearrangement uses TRBV5-1 and TRBJ1-1, with D possibly matching TRBD1 (6 bases). The CDR3 spans 14 residues. V lost 4 bases, J lost 2 bases, and 12 bases lay in between. CDR1 SGHRS and CDR2 YFSETQ come from the germline V gene. CDR3 in DNA: TGCGCCAGCAGCCGGAGACAGGCCAACACTGAAGCTTTCTTT. It yields the protein CASSRRQANTEAFF.

The chain employs TRBV6-4 and TRBJ2-6; a weak D match, TRBD2 (6 bases). The V end was cut by 0 bases, the J end by 0 bases, with 9 bases between. Germline CDR1 reads MRHNA; CDR2 reads SNTAGT. There are 17 residues in the CDR3. The DNA of the CDR3 is TGTGCCAGCAGTGACTCGGGACTGCCCTCTGGGGCCAACGTCCTGACTTTC. This sequence encodes CASSDSGLPSGANVLTF.

V gene TRBV27 combines with J gene TRBJ2-3; possible D gene TRBD1, 5 bases. The CDR3 spans 16 residues. Germline V gene lookup returns CDR1 MNHEY and CDR2 SMNVEV (reference sequence). V was pared by 2 bases and J by 2 bases, with 14 bases between. CDR3 in amino acids: CASSLNFDRYTDTQYF. The DNA for the CDR3 is TGTGCCAGCAGTTTAAACTTTGACAGATACACAGATACGCAGTATTTT.

This clone turned up a few times. The V and J genes are TRBV3-1 (or the pseudogene TRBV3-2) and TRBJ2-7; 15 nucleotides match TRBD2. CDR3 length equals 19 residues. Looked up from germline, CDR1 is LGHDT and CDR2 is YNNKEL (reference sequence). V lost 4 bases and J lost 0; bases outside the gene matches: 10. This chain's CDR3 is CASSLPPGLAGGNSYEQYF. The DNA for the CDR3 is TGTGCCAGCAGCCTCCCTCCGGGACTAGCGGGAGGCAACTCCTACGAGCAGTACTTC.

The CDR3 spells CATSDQDPGLASTDTQYF. CDR3 nucleotides: TGTGCCACCAGTGACCAAGATCCGGGACTAGCGAGCACAGATACGCAGTATTTT. The V and J genes are TRBV24-1 and TRBJ2-3, with 10 positions matching TRBD2. The germline gives CDR1 KGHDR, CDR2 SFDVKD. The CDR3 has 18 amino acids. V lost 4 bases and J lost 0; bases outside the gene matches: 9.

The chain recombines TRBV4-1 with TRBJ2-7, with D tentatively TRBD2 (6 bases). The germline V gene encodes CDR1 MGHRA and CDR2 YSYEKL. This CDR3 is 14 amino acids long. The ends were cut back, 1 base at V and 6 bases at J, with 13 bases in the middle. CDR3 sequence: CASSQVVGEVEQYF. For the CDR3, the DNA is TGCGCCAGCAGCCAAGTCGTGGGGGAGGTCGAGCAGTACTTC.

DNA of the CDR3: TGTGCCAGCTGTTCTAGAACCGGGGAGCTGTTTTTT. Translating it yields CASCSRTGELFF. The rearrangement joins TRBV2 to TRBJ2-2; no firm D call. CDR3 size: 12 residues. Germline CDR1 and CDR2: SNHLY and FYNNEI. Trimming cost V 8 bases and J 5 bases, with 9 bases left between them.

V and J are TRBV2 and TRBJ2-2; TRBD2 matches at 8 bases. This CDR3 is 14 amino acids long. From germline, CDR1 is SNHLY and CDR2 FYNNEI. Germline trimming cut 2 bases from V and 7 bases from J; bases unmatched to any gene: 3. The CDR3 DNA reads TGTGCCAGCAGTGAATGGAGCGGGAGCGGGGAGCTGTTTTTT. This codes for CASSEWSGSGELFF.

This chain joins TRBV7-2 and TRBJ1-2, with D perhaps matching TRBD1 (6 bases). Germline CDR1 reads SGHTA; CDR2 reads FQGNSA. Trimming pared 2 bases from V and 4 bases from J, leaving 8 bases between. The CDR3 is 13 residues long. In DNA form, the CDR3 reads TGTGCCAGCAGCTTAACAGGGTTCTATGGCTACACCTTC. This encodes CASSLTGFYGYTF.